These T cell receptor beta chains were read from a single sample in a study of cytotoxic CD8 clonotypes in ibrutinib-treated CLL. The method was immunoSEQ multiplex PCR; TCRdb's version includes in-frame clones alone and lacks a portion of them. This sample has tens of thousands of clones, with roughly 86% found just once. Sequencing used PBMCs, obtained before ibrutinib treatment. Receptors were obtained from a human donor with chronic lymphocytic leukemia. Each CDR3 is given with its conserved first and last residue. A D gene is named only where the DNA matches it firmly. Only part of the rows carry a size: once, few, many, or a class if the clone is expanded.

j_call v_call d_call clone_size cdr3_aa cdr3_nt
TRBJ2-2 TRBV7-9 . once CASSLTGYGANTGELFF TGTGCCAGCAGCTTAACCGGATACGGAGCGAACACCGGGGAGCTGTTTTTT
TRBJ1-4 TRBV28 . . CASRPGGGKLFF TGTGCCAGCAGACCCGGAGGAGGGAAACTGTTTTTT
TRBJ2-1 TRBV6-5 . . CASSYGLIQFF TGTGCCAGCAGTTACGGCCTTATCCAGTTCTTC
TRBJ1-3 TRBV19 . . CASSIATASGNTIYF TGTGCCAGTAGTATAGCTACTGCCTCTGGAAACACCATATATTTT
TRBJ1-2 TRBV28 TRBD1 . CASGTGQTLYGYTF TGTGCCAGCGGGACAGGCCAGACTCTCTATGGCTACACCTTC
TRBJ2-2 TRBV6-4 . . CASRMTGNTGELFF TGTGCCAGCAGAATGACAGGGAACACCGGGGAGCTGTTTTTT
TRBJ2-2 TRBV15 TRBD2 . CATRGFSGRGYGTGELFF TGTGCCACCAGGGGCTTTAGCGGGAGGGGGTACGGCACCGGGGAGCTGTTTTTT
TRBJ2-5 TRBV27 . . CASSARPPTTQYF TGTGCCAGCAGTGCTAGGCCCCCGACGACCCAGTACTTC
TRBJ2-1 TRBV30 . . CAWSVGGQPYNEQFF TGTGCCTGGAGTGTTGGGGGACAACCCTACAATGAGCAGTTCTTC
TRBJ2-2 TRBV4-1 TRBD1 . CASSHDTGANTGELFF TGCGCCAGCAGCCACGATACAGGGGCTAACACCGGGGAGCTGTTTTTT
TRBJ2-1 TRBV6-6 . . CASSPRVGQQFF TGTGCCAGCAGTCCTCGGGTTGGCCAGCAGTTCTTC
TRBJ2-1 TRBV5-4 TRBD2 few CASSLKFGRGSDEQFF TGTGCCAGCAGCTTGAAGTTTGGGAGGGGATCTGATGAGCAGTTCTTC
TRBJ2-1 TRBV19 . once CASSVRLDGEQFF TGTGCCAGTAGTGTGCGACTAGATGGGGAGCAGTTCTTC
TRBJ2-6 TRBV28 . once CASSAPGQASGANVLTF TGTGCCAGCAGTGCTCCGGGACAAGCCTCTGGGGCCAACGTCCTGACTTTC
TRBJ1-1 TRBV28 TRBD1 . CASSPGGSEAFF TGTGCCAGCAGTCCAGGGGGGTCTGAAGCTTTCTTT
TRBJ2-7 TRBV7-3 . once CASSLSAVSYEQYF TGTGCCAGCAGCTTATCAGCGGTCTCCTACGAGCAGTACTTC
TRBJ2-1 TRBV6-5 . . CASSYERRNEQFF TGTGCCAGCAGTTATGAGCGCCGCAATGAGCAGTTCTTC
TRBJ1-2 TRBV6-5 . many CATTRVTTNYGYTF TGTGCCACCACAAGGGTCACCACCAACTATGGCTACACCTTC
TRBJ1-4 TRBV5-1 . . CASSPGRGSNEKLFF TGCGCCAGCAGCCCCGGCCGGGGGTCTAATGAAAAACTGTTTTTT
TRBJ2-1 TRBV14 TRBD1 . CASSQEDRKTDNEQFF TGTGCCAGCAGCCAAGAGGACAGGAAAACGGACAATGAGCAGTTCTTC
TRBJ2-7 TRBV25-1 TRBD2 . CASSEPASGPYEQYF TGTGCCAGCAGTGAACCCGCTAGCGGACCCTACGAGCAGTACTTC
TRBJ2-5 TRBV30 . . CAWSAQGERGGFETQYF TGTGCCTGGAGCGCACAGGGGGAGAGGGGAGGGTTCGAGACCCAGTACTTC
TRBJ2-7 TRBV4-2 . . CASSQDLGGEQYF TGTGCCAGCAGCCAAGATCTCGGGGGCGAGCAGTACTTC
TRBJ2-3 TRBV6-1 . once CASLASPTADTQYF TGTGCCAGCTTAGCTAGTCCTACCGCAGATACGCAGTATTTT
TRBJ2-3 TRBV9 TRBD1 . CASSPRGLPTDTQYF TGTGCCAGCAGCCCAAGGGGGCTCCCCACGGATACGCAGTATTTT
TRBJ2-7 TRBV7-9 . . CASSLRGMTQYF TGTGCCAGCAGCTTACGGGGAATGACGCAGTACTTC
TRBJ2-1 TRBV30 . . CAWLRQSNEQFF TGTGCCTGGCTCCGTCAGAGCAATGAGCAGTTCTTC
TRBJ2-3 TRBV7-6 . . CASSLGGVTQYF TGTGCCAGCAGCTTAGGGGGGGTTACGCAGTATTTT
TRBJ2-3 TRBV2 . . CASEFTDTQYF TGTGCCAGCGAGTTCACAGATACGCAGTATTTT
TRBJ2-1 TRBV28 TRBD2 . CASSPRLAVNNEQFF TGTGCCAGCAGTCCAAGACTAGCGGTCAACAATGAGCAGTTCTTC
TRBJ2-4 TRBV29-1 . . CSVREDSTGYIQYF TGCAGCGTTAGGGAGGATTCGACAGGGTACATTCAGTACTTC